The next 30 T cell receptor beta chains were all read from a single sample in a study of graft-versus-host responses after intestinal transplantation. The assay was immunoSEQ multiplex PCR, and TCRdb's table has in-frame clones only and misses some. Seen here are 90,000 to 150,000 clones, 85% to 95% observed once, and the top ten hold roughly 3%. Antigen specificity for these receptors is unknown. Sequences were derived from unstimulated CD8+ T cells sorted from spleen or lymph node cells, sampled before intestinal transplant. These receptors were obtained from a human donor who received an intestinal transplant.

The chain joins TRBV4-1 to TRBJ2-5; tentatively, D is TRBD1 or TRBD2 (5 bases each). V was trimmed by 3 bases and J by 4 bases, leaving 18 bases between them. Germline V CDR1 and CDR2: MGHRA, YSYEKL. The CDR3 is made up of 16 amino acids. CDR3 protein: CASSQIVRDPPETQYF. CDR3 nucleotide sequence: TGCGCCAGCAGCCAGATCGTCAGGGACCCCCCAGAGACCCAGTACTTC.

The chain carries TRBV28 and TRBJ1-1; D gene unclear. There are 14 residues in the CDR3. Germline CDR1 and CDR2: MDHEN and SYDVKM. V lost 2 bases, J lost 1 base, and 8 bases lay in between. The CDR3 sequence is CASSLVPGNTEAFF. CDR3 sequence (DNA): TGTGCCAGCAGTTTAGTCCCGGGGAACACTGAAGCTTTCTTT.

The chain couples TRBV5-5 to TRBJ2-7, with TRBD2 matching over 11 bases. The V and J ends lost 3 bases and 1 base, in that order; junction bases with no gene match: 3. Germline assignment: CDR1 SGHKS and CDR2 YYEKEE (reference sequence). The CDR3 is 15 amino acids. The CDR3: CASSSGTSGSYEQYF. In DNA, the CDR3 is TGTGCCAGCAGCTCCGGGACTAGCGGTTCCTACGAGCAGTACTTC.

This clone has a single count. The genes are TRBV27 and TRBJ1-5; D is perhaps TRBD1 (5 bases). The CDR3 is 16 residues long. Germline-derived CDR1 and CDR2 are MNHEY and SMNVEV (reference sequence). V was clipped by 5 bases and J by 2 bases, with 16 bases between them. CDR3 in amino acids: CASSQTFVGRNQPQHF. The CDR3 DNA reads as TGTGCCAGCAGTCAGACGTTCGTGGGGCGCAATCAGCCCCAGCATTTT.

The CDR3 DNA sequence: TGTGCCAGCAGCACCCCTCTGTCTCCGGGAGCGACGGGGCACGAGCAGTACTTC. This encodes CASSTPLSPGATGHEQYF. This chain links TRBV21-1 with TRBJ2-7; the table assigns TRBD2, which was not confirmed against the DNA. TRBV21-1 is given as a pseudogene. The CDR3 loop spans 18 amino acids.

V is TRBV20-1 and J is TRBJ1-2; the match to TRBD1 covers 9 bases. The CDR3 sequence is 8 residues long. J gave up 14 bases and V 7 bases, and 2 bases lay outside the gene matches. Germline V gene data show CDR1 as DFQATT and CDR2 as SNEGSKA (reference sequence). The CDR3: CSGDRETF. Written as DNA, the CDR3 is TGCAGTGGGGACAGGGAGACCTTC.

The genes are TRBV2 and TRBJ2-2; D is ambiguous. This CDR3 comprises 15 residues. Germline-derived CDR1 and CDR2 are SNHLY and FYNNEI. V lost 1 base and J lost 5, with 11 bases in between. The CDR3 is CASSEGVGWTGELFF. CDR3 DNA: TGTGCCAGCAGTGAAGGGGTAGGGTGGACCGGGGAGCTGTTTTTT.

The chain recombines TRBV2 with TRBJ2-7, with 10 nucleotides matching TRBD2. This CDR3 has 15 amino acids. The germline V gene encodes CDR1 SNHLY and CDR2 FYNNEI. V trimming: 6 bases; J trimming: 2 bases; junction bases outside the gene matches: 7. CDR3 sequence: CASRPGTSVPYEQYF. The DNA of the CDR3 is TGTGCCAGCAGACCTGGGACTAGCGTACCCTACGAGCAGTACTTC.

The chain has TRBV5-1 and TRBJ2-1, with D perhaps TRBD2 (6 bases). The CDR3 consists of 12 residues. Per germline, CDR1 SGHRS and CDR2 YFSETQ. V was pared by 7 bases and J by 4 bases, with 9 bases between. The CDR3 here is CASRETYNEQFF. Here the CDR3 DNA reads TGCGCCAGCCGGGAGACTTACAATGAGCAGTTCTTC.

The gene calls are TRBV4-2 and TRBJ2-1, with D possibly TRBD2 on 6 matching bases. This CDR3 is built from 17 residues. V shed 1 base and J shed 4 bases, with 17 bases lying between them. Germline loops: CDR1 LGHNA, CDR2 YNFKEQ. CDR3 sequence (DNA): TGTGCCAGCAGCCAAGCCCTCCCGGGACTTTCGTACAATGAGCAGTTCTTC. It yields the protein CASSQALPGLSYNEQFF.

Comment on this clone: Distinct nucleotide sequences in the sample also encode this CDR3. The chain combines TRBV11-2 with TRBJ2-7; 8 bases agree with TRBD1. The V gene end was trimmed by 1 base and the J gene end by 3 bases; junction bases not matched to a gene: 2. CDR3 size: 14 residues. Germline CDR1 reads SGHAT; CDR2 reads FQNNGV. The CDR3 region has the DNA TGTGCCAGCAGCTTAGGGACAGGGAACTACGAGCAGTACTTC. This gives the protein CASSLGTGNYEQYF.

V gene TRBV18 combines with J gene TRBJ2-2; tentatively, D is TRBD2 (6 bases). The V and J ends lost 3 bases and 6 bases respectively, with 8 bases between them. The CDR3 covers 13 residues. Germline loops: CDR1 KGHSH, CDR2 LQKENI. The CDR3 bases are TGTGCCAGCTCACCGGGGGGAGCCGGGGAGCTGTTTTTT. Protein sequence: CASSPGGAGELFF.

The J gene is TRBJ2-3, the V gene TRBV7-7; 10 positions match TRBD2. The germline CDR1 and CDR2 sequences are SSHAT and FNYEAQ (reference sequence). The J segment lost 0 bases and the V segment lost 5 bases, leaving 5 bases of the junction unmatched. The CDR3 spans 16 residues. This chain's CDR3 is CASSPSGLASTDTQYF. The CDR3 coding sequence is TGTGCCAGCAGCCCATCGGGACTAGCGAGCACAGATACGCAGTATTTT.

The chain links TRBV11-2 to TRBJ2-1, with D uncertain. Trimming removed 2 bases at V and 7 bases at J, with 18 bases between. Germline assignment: CDR1 SGHAT and CDR2 FQNNGV. The CDR3 runs to 16 residues. CDR3 sequence: CASSLHSRSRTNEQFF. Written as DNA, the CDR3 is TGTGCCAGCAGCTTACACTCGCGATCCCGGACGAATGAGCAGTTCTTC.

This chain uses TRBV7-9 with TRBJ1-2; D is ambiguous. The CDR3 is made up of 14 amino acids. Trimming left V 0 bases short and J 6 bases short, with 11 bases between. Per the germline V gene, CDR1 is SEHNR and CDR2 is FQNEAQ (reference sequence). The chain's CDR3 is CASSLAPERDGYTF. In DNA, the CDR3 is TGTGCCAGCAGCTTAGCCCCTGAGAGGGATGGCTACACCTTC.

This clone showed up just once. V usage is TRBV4-1 and J usage is TRBJ2-5, with a tentative D call TRBD2 (6 bases). V was shortened by 0 bases and J by 5 bases, with 22 bases between the two germline ends. CDR1 is MGHRA and CDR2 is YSYEKL in the germline V gene. The CDR3 runs 18 residues. The CDR3 bases are TGCGCCAGCAGCCAAGACCCTCCGCGGGGATTAGGGGAGGAGACCCAGTACTTC. Translated, it gives CASSQDPPRGLGEETQYF.

The chain combines TRBV6-5 with TRBJ2-1, with D tentatively TRBD2 (5 bases). The germline CDR1 and CDR2 sequences are MNHEY and SVGAGI. This CDR3 spans 14 amino acids. V shed 6 bases and J shed 0 bases, with 9 bases lying between them. The CDR3 sequence: CASSGVSSYNEQFF. The DNA of the CDR3 is TGTGCCAGCAGCGGGGTGAGCTCCTACAATGAGCAGTTCTTC.

The chain combines TRBV5-1 with TRBJ2-1; 7 bases are a match to TRBD2. The germline V gene encodes CDR1 SGHRS and CDR2 YFSETQ. CDR3 length: 15 residues. With V trimmed by 1 base and J by 3 bases, 4 bases remained unmatched. The DNA of the CDR3 is TGCGCCAGCAGCTTGAGGCTAGCGGACTACAATGAGCAGTTCTTC. Amino acids: CASSLRLADYNEQFF.

This clone was seen once. The chain is built from TRBV28 and TRBJ2-3; tentatively, D is TRBD2 (6 bases). The length of the CDR3 is 14 residues. Trimming stripped 4 bases from V and 0 bases from J, with 8 bases between. Germline assignment: CDR1 MDHEN and CDR2 SYDVKM. In nucleotides, the CDR3 is TGTGCCAGCAGTTCGGGGGTGAGCACAGATACGCAGTATTTT. This encodes CASSSGVSTDTQYF.

This CDR3 is CASSQDYNEQFF. CDR3 nucleotide sequence: TGCGCCAGCAGCCAAGACTACAATGAGCAGTTCTTC. The rearrangement joins TRBV4-1 to TRBJ2-1; no reliable D call. Per germline, CDR1 MGHRA and CDR2 YSYEKL. The V and J ends lost 0 bases and 3 bases respectively, with 0 bases between them. CDR3 length: 12 residues.

V and J are TRBV2 and TRBJ2-3; 9 bases align to TRBD2. Germline loops: CDR1 SNHLY, CDR2 FYNNEI. CDR3 length: 13 residues. Germline trimming cut 6 bases from V and 6 bases from J; bases unmatched to any gene: 4. The CDR3 here is CASSAGLADTQYF. In nucleotides, the CDR3 is TGTGCCAGCAGCGCCGGACTAGCGGATACGCAGTATTTT.

This sequence joins TRBV27 and TRBJ2-7; 10 nucleotides line up with TRBD1. The germline CDR1 and CDR2 sequences are MNHEY and SMNVEV (reference sequence). The ends lost 2 bases at V and 4 bases at J; junction bases unmatched: 5. The CDR3 length is 15 residues. CDR3 region: CASSLKGQGLYEQYF. The CDR3 coding sequence is TGTGCCAGCAGTTTAAAGGGACAGGGGTTGTACGAGCAGTACTTC.

The chain is built from TRBV7-3 and TRBJ2-1; no definite D call. Per germline, CDR1 SGHTA and CDR2 FQGTGA. V shed 0 bases and J shed 0 bases, with 6 bases lying between them. This CDR3 comprises 15 residues. The CDR3 coding sequence is TGTGCCAGCAGCTTAACAGCTCACTCCTACAATGAGCAGTTCTTC. Encoded protein: CASSLTAHSYNEQFF. Complete variable domain (other parts from reference TRBV7-3 and TRBJ2-1): GAGVSQTPSNKVTEKGKYVELRCDPISGHTALYWYRQSLGQGPEFLIYFQGTGAADDSGLPNDRFFAVRPEGSVSTLKIQRTERGDSAVYLCASSLTAHSYNEQFFGPGTRLTVL.

The chain couples TRBV27 to TRBJ2-7; D is undetermined. V gave up 4 bases and J gave up 5 bases, with 12 bases separating them. The CDR3 has 13 amino acids. The germline V gene has CDR1 MNHEY and CDR2 SMNVEV (reference sequence). This chain's CDR3 is CASSSLVSNEQYF. CDR3 nucleotides: TGTGCCAGCAGTTCCCTCGTTTCCAACGAGCAGTACTTC.

This CDR3 reads CATSRPQGSTEAFF. CDR3 nucleotide sequence: TGTGCCACCAGCAGGCCACAGGGTTCCACTGAAGCTTTCTTT. The chain has TRBV15 and TRBJ1-1, with D perhaps TRBD1 (6 bases). The V end lost 3 bases, the J end lost 4 bases, and 12 bases lay between the germline ends. CDR1 and CDR2 (germline): LNHNV, YYDKDF (reference sequence). The length of the CDR3 is 14 residues.

This chain links TRBV28 with TRBJ2-3, with 7 bases identical to TRBD1. Trimming took 4 bases from V and 3 from J; bases not matched to a gene: 1. The germline V gene encodes CDR1 MDHEN and CDR2 SYDVKM. CDR3 length: 13 residues. For the CDR3, the DNA is TGTGCCAGCAGTTCCAGGGGGACAGATACGCAGTATTTT. Amino acid sequence: CASSSRGTDTQYF. The complete variable domain, with remaining parts taken from reference TRBV28 and TRBJ2-3, reads DVKVTQSSRYLVKRTGEKVFLECVQDMDHENMFWYRQDPGLGLRLIYFSYDVKMKEKGDIPEGYSVSREKKERFSLILESASTNQTSMYLCASSSRGTDTQYFGPGTRLTVL.

The chain employs TRBV28 and TRBJ1-6; D is unresolved. Germline V gene lookup returns CDR1 MDHEN and CDR2 SYDVKM. This CDR3 is 15 amino acids long. V lost 4 bases and J lost 7, with 14 bases in between. In DNA form, the CDR3 reads TGTGCCAGCAGTTCCTTCAGTGGAATGAATTCACCCCTCCACTTT. Translated, it gives CASSSFSGMNSPLHF. The entire variable domain, with the rest obtained from reference TRBV28 and TRBJ1-6, is as follows: DVKVTQSSRYLVKRTGEKVFLECVQDMDHENMFWYRQDPGLGLRLIYFSYDVKMKEKGDIPEGYSVSREKKERFSLILESASTNQTSMYLCASSSFSGMNSPLHFGNGTRLTVT.

This clone was recorded once. V and J are TRBV9 and TRBJ2-5, with 7 bases matching TRBD1. The J call is in doubt because the DNA end fits TRBJ2-7 better. CDR1 is SGDLS and CDR2 is YYNGEE in the germline V gene. The CDR3 covers 14 residues. The CDR3 protein is CASSPGTAIYEQYF. CDR3 bases: TGTGCCAGCAGCCCAGGGACAGCCATTTACGAGCAGTACTTC.

This clone was seen a handful of times. The chain has TRBV19 and TRBJ2-7, with 12 bases identical to TRBD2. The V segment lost 5 bases and the J segment 3 bases; nucleotides outside the gene matches: 5. The CDR3 runs 15 residues. The germline V gene encodes CDR1 LNHDA and CDR2 SQIVND (reference sequence). CDR3 residues: CASSFGLAGIYEQYF. The CDR3 region has the DNA TGTGCCAGTAGTTTTGGACTAGCGGGAATCTACGAGCAGTACTTC.

With respect to this clone: An end of the junction differs from the germline gene, which may be a read error. The chain recombines TRBV6-1 with TRBJ2-1, with 7 bases identical to TRBD2. The CDR3 runs 16 residues. Germline CDR1 and CDR2: MNHNS and SASEGT. The chain's CDR3 is CASSEGVLAAYNEQLF. CDR3 DNA sequence: TGTGCCAGCAGTGAAGGGGTCCTAGCGGCCTACAATGAGCAGCTCTTC.